This TCR beta chain was recorded in a study of cytomegalovirus exposure and HLA in healthy donors. Use of 60 Vbeta and 13 Jbeta primers characterized the PCR. Method: immunoSEQ multiplex PCR; TCRdb's copy keeps in-frame clones and lacks some. Among about 120,000 clones listed, about 74% were seen once. Points on this clone: Its specificity is not known.

Points from the study as a whole: CMV serostatus was the sole immune exposure data available. Reportedly, fewer N-insertions than the approximately 650-donor mean appeared in an Asian-associated ancestry cluster in a later analysis. Differences between HLA loci emerged in a later analysis of TCR association rates, with DRB1 most and HLA-C fewest.

The CDR3 extends over 15 amino acids. V lost 3 bases and J lost 6, with 21 bases in between. CDR1 is GTSNPN and CDR2 is SVGIG in the germline V gene (reference sequence). The sample consisted of PBMCs. The J gene is TRBJ2-7, the V gene TRBV30; possible D gene TRBD2, 7 bases. The sequence was obtained from a young man in good health and CMV-seronegative. CDR3 region: CAWRGAGVIEPEQYF. The CDR3 nucleotides read TGTGCCTGGAGGGGGGCGGGGGTCATCGAACCCGAGCAGTACTTC.